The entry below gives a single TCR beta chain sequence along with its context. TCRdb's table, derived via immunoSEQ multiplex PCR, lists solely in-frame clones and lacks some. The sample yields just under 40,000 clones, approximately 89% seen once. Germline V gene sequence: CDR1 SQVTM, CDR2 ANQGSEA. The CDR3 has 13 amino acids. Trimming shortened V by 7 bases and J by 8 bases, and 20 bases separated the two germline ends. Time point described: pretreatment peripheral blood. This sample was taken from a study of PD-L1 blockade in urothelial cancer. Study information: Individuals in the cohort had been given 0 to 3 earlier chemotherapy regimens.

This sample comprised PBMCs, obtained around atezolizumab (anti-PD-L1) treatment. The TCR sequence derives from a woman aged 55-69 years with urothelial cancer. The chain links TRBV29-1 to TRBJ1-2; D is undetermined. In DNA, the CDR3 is TGCAGCGCCGGACCCTGGGGAGTTGGGGGCTACACCTTC. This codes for CSAGPWGVGGYTF. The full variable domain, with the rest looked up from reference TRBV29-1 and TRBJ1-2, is SAVISQKPSRDICQRGTSLTIQCQVDSQVTMMFWYRQQPGQSLTLIATANQGSEATYESGFVIDKFPISRPNLTFSTLTVSNMSPEDSSIYLCSAGPWGVGGYTFGSGTRLTVV.